This is a list of T cell receptor beta chains from one sample in a study of blood T cell repertoires in COVID-19. TCRdb's copy holds only in-frame clones and misses some; the assay was immunoSEQ multiplex PCR. The sample holds about 64,000 clones; over 60% are singletons and the top ten take 4% to 5.5%. Material for sequencing was peripheral blood. The source of these receptors is a human donor in a cohort sampled during active COVID-19. CDR3s leave out the opening cysteine and the closing phenylalanine or tryptophan.

v_call: TRBV5-6; cdr3_length: 11; j_call: TRBJ2-5; cdr3_aa: ASSSGGEETQY
v_call: TRBV6-2/TRBV6-3; cdr3_length: 15; j_call: TRBJ2-5; cdr3_aa: ASSSHSSGATQETQY
v_call: TRBV6-5; cdr3_length: 13; j_call: TRBJ2-3; cdr3_aa: ASRTRGAFTDTQY
v_call: TRBV7-2; cdr3_length: 15; j_call: TRBJ2-2; cdr3_aa: ASSPARLAGEVGELF
v_call: TRBV6-2/TRBV6-3; cdr3_length: 11; j_call: TRBJ1-2; cdr3_aa: ASSYVAGNGYT
v_call: TRBV18; cdr3_length: 13; j_call: TRBJ2-1; cdr3_aa: ASSPTSGVYNEQF
v_call: TRBV10-2; cdr3_length: 11; j_call: TRBJ1-5; cdr3_aa: ASRSGREQPQH
v_call: TRBV5-1; cdr3_length: 14; j_call: TRBJ2-3; cdr3_aa: ASSPSASITGGTQY
v_call: TRBV28; cdr3_length: 13; j_call: TRBJ2-5; cdr3_aa: ASSLSGGVQETQY
v_call: TRBV18; cdr3_length: 11; j_call: TRBJ2-5; cdr3_aa: ASSPLAAETQY
v_call: TRBV2; cdr3_length: 11; j_call: TRBJ2-5; cdr3_aa: ASRAALTETQY